The clone carrying this T cell receptor beta chain has more than one count but fewer than ten. The antigen is not known. Participants comprised healthy donors of bone marrow. Primers for the PCR totalled 60 Vbeta and 13 Jbeta. Libraries were prepared by immunoSEQ multiplex PCR; TCRdb keeps only in-frame clonotypes and omits some of them. Among about 170,000 clones listed, over 75% were seen once. This CDR3 has 15 amino acids. V lost 4 bases to trimming and J lost 5 bases, with 17 bases between them. Germline loops: CDR1 MDHEN, CDR2 SYDVKM. The sample comes from a study of cytomegalovirus exposure and HLA in healthy donors. Regarding the study as a whole: Later analysis showed TCR association rates varying by HLA locus, highest for DRB1 and lowest for HLA-C. TCR sequences were mostly rare, though some public TCRs occurred in many donors.

V gene TRBV28 combines with J gene TRBJ1-1, with no clear D. Input material: PBMCs. This TCR derives from a female donor in good health and CMV-seronegative. As DNA, the CDR3 is TGTGCCAGCAGTTCACCGGGTCAGCATACGACTGAAGCTTTCTTT. It is translated as CASSSPGQHTTEAFF.